The present entry profiles one T cell receptor beta chain with its context. Here immunoSEQ multiplex PCR was the method, and the copy in TCRdb shows in-frame clones only, minus some. The sample lists 95,000 to 150,000 clones; about four fifths were seen once. These data come from a study of radiation and T cells in renal cell carcinoma. V shed 3 bases and J shed 4 bases, with 22 bases lying between them. The CDR3 consists of 17 residues. Germline CDR1 and CDR2: SGHDT and YYEEEE. The time point was: blood 2 weeks post-SBRT. The treatment was: 15 Gy SBRT to primary tumor, nephrectomy 4 weeks later. The sequenced sample was blood, obtained from a patient whose treatment included radiotherapy and nephrectomy. This receptor was taken from a man aged 45 to 65 with renal cell carcinoma. This chain joins TRBV5-6 and TRBJ1-1; possibly TRBD1 for D (5 bases). CDR3 sequence: CASSYWGVWGLGTEAFF. The CDR3 DNA reads TGTGCCAGCAGCTATTGGGGGGTCTGGGGTTTGGGCACTGAAGCTTTCTTT.